The 7 T cell receptor beta chains below all came from one sample that was sequenced in a study of OX40 agonist ivuxolimab in advanced cancers. The method was immunoSEQ multiplex PCR; TCRdb's version includes in-frame clones alone and lacks a portion of them. The sample contains about 55,000 clones, about nine tenths of which appear only once. The sequences come from CD4+ or CD8+ T cells sorted from blood, collected in a trial of the OX40 agonist ivuxolimab. Receptors were obtained from an adult with an advanced solid tumor such as melanoma, head and neck, liver or kidney cancer.

This clone was seen a single time. The chain couples TRBV4-2 to TRBJ2-1; D may be TRBD2 (7 bases). V shed 0 bases and J shed 9 bases, with 18 bases lying between them. Germline V gives CDR1 LGHNA, CDR2 YNFKEQ. The CDR3 consists of 16 residues. The CDR3 DNA follows: TGTGCCAGCAGCCAAGAATTGAGGGGGAGGGCGTCTGAGCAGTTCTTC. This translates into CASSQELRGRASEQFF.

The chain recombines TRBV19 with TRBJ2-5; D is uncertain. Trimming took 2 bases from V and 5 from J, leaving 9 bases between them. Germline V gene sequence: CDR1 LNHDA, CDR2 SQIVND (reference sequence). The CDR3 consists of 13 residues. CDR3 loop: CASSIIDRETQYF. The CDR3 bases are TGTGCCAGTAGTATAATCGACCGGGAGACCCAGTACTTC.

V gene TRBV5-4 combines with J gene TRBJ1-2; tentative D call: TRBD1 (6 bases). The CDR3 runs 16 residues. Germline V gives CDR1 SGHNT, CDR2 YYREEE (reference sequence). Trimming left V 0 bases short and J 1 base short, with 13 bases between. CDR3 sequence reads: CASSLARQGYNYGYTF. The CDR3, as DNA: TGTGCCAGCAGCTTGGCCCGGCAGGGGTATAACTATGGCTACACCTTC.

This CDR3 is CASSQATPHRGYYYGYTF. CDR3 sequence (DNA): TGCGCCAGCAGTCAAGCTACGCCGCACAGGGGCTACTACTATGGCTACACCTTC. The V gene is TRBV23-1, the J gene TRBJ1-2; TRBD1 agrees at 7 bases. TRBV23-1 counts as an open reading frame of uncertain function. CDR3 length equals 18 residues. V lost 2 bases and J lost 3; bases outside the gene matches: 15.

This chain links TRBV6-5 with TRBJ2-3; tentative D call: TRBD1 (6 bases). This CDR3 has 14 residues. Trimming pared 3 bases from V and 3 bases from J, leaving 10 bases between. Germline V gene data show CDR1 as MNHEY and CDR2 as SVGAGI. CDR3: CASSYQGSTDTQYF. In DNA, the CDR3 is TGTGCCAGCAGTTATCAGGGGTCGACAGATACGCAGTATTTT.

In this sample, this clone turned up once. The rearrangement links TRBV27 to TRBJ2-7; 7 bases map to TRBD2. The CDR3 extends over 16 amino acids. From germline, CDR1 is MNHEY and CDR2 SMNVEV (reference sequence). Unmatched junction bases numbered 8, after V lost 0 bases and J lost 3 bases. The CDR3 DNA sequence: TGTGCCAGCAGTTTATCCCCCACTAGCGCCTACTACGAGCAGTACTTC. It yields the protein CASSLSPTSAYYEQYF.

This chain connects TRBV10-3 to TRBJ2-7; D uncertain. Germline V gene sequence: CDR1 ENHRY, CDR2 SYGVKD. The CDR3 consists of 13 residues. V was clipped by 10 bases and J by 2 bases, with 15 bases between them. DNA of the CDR3: TGTGCCACCTCGAGACACACTACCTACGAGCAGTACGTC. Translating it yields CATSRHTTYEQYV.